One and the same sample provided the 10 T cell receptor beta chains below, sequenced in a study of T cells in Graves' hyperthyroidism and ophthalmopathy. Researchers amplified the TCR beta CDR3 regions from RNA transcripts. With the HTBI primer set, the TCR CDR3 went through a first round of RT-PCR. TCRdb fed the multiplex PCR reads into MiXCR, producing one record per CDR3 protein. Here the sample spans roughly 710,000 distinct CDR3 sequences, approximately 36% being singletons. Sequenced material: blood. The receptors shown here come from a middle-aged woman with Graves' hyperthyroidism.

This clonotype was seen repeatedly, ten times or more. The V call is TRBV7-2, the J call TRBJ1-2, with D tentatively TRBD1 (5 bases). The CDR3 consists of 12 residues. The ends were cut back, 8 bases at V and 7 bases at J, with 14 bases in the middle. CDR1 and CDR2 (germline): SGHTA, FQGNSA. The CDR3 loop reads CASESGGGGYTF. The DNA of the CDR3 is TGTGCCAGCGAATCCGGGGGAGGTGGCTACACCTTC.

The chain recombines TRBV29-1 with TRBJ1-1, with 7 bases that match TRBD1. CDR1 and CDR2 (germline): SQVTM, ANQGSEA. The CDR3 sequence is 14 residues long. V was clipped by 1 base and J by 9 bases; unmatched bases: 11. CDR3 region: CSVEVDREDVQAFF. CDR3 in DNA: TGCAGCGTTGAAGTCGACAGGGAGGATGTGCAAGCTTTCTTT.

This clonotype was seen ten or more times. The rearrangement joins TRBV7-9 to TRBJ1-2; 7 nucleotides line up with TRBD1. V trimming: 5 bases; J trimming: 7 bases; junction bases outside the gene matches: 19. The germline CDR1 and CDR2 sequences are SEHNR and FQNEAQ (reference sequence). The CDR3 is 17 residues long. In DNA form, the CDR3 reads TGTGCCAGCAGCCTGCTACAGGGGATGAACATATTAGGTGGCTACACCTTC. Protein: CASSLLQGMNILGGYTF. Full variable domain (missing parts from reference TRBV7-9 and TRBJ1-2): DTGVSQNPRHKITKRGQNVTFRCDPISEHNRLYWYRQTLGQGPEFLTYFQNEAQLEKSRLLSDRFSAERPKGSFSTLEIQRTEQGDSAMYLCASSLLQGMNILGGYTFGSGTRLTVV.

This clonotype came up many times. The V call is TRBV9, the J call TRBJ2-6; a weak D match, TRBD2 (6 bases). There are 16 residues in the CDR3. Per germline, CDR1 SGDLS and CDR2 YYNGEE. V was clipped by 4 bases and J by 1 base, with 12 bases between them. The CDR3 nucleotides read TGTGCCAGCAGCACGGAGGGTTGGTCTGGGGCCAACGTCCTGACTTTC. This translates into CASSTEGWSGANVLTF.

This clonotype was found once. The junction and the germline gene differ at one end; a read error may be behind it. The genes are TRBV7-8 and TRBJ2-7; the D is unclear. The CDR3 is 15 amino acids. Germline V CDR1 and CDR2: SGHVS, FQNEAQ. The CDR3 DNA sequence: TGTGCCAGCAGTTACTCGATTGGCGGAGCCTACCAGCAGTACTTC. The encoded protein is CASSYSIGGAYQQYF.

The genes are TRBV6-5 and TRBJ2-5, with 8 bases identical to TRBD2. Germline values: CDR1 MNHEY, CDR2 SVGAGI. V was pared by 6 bases and J by 5 bases, with 5 bases of the junction left unmatched. The length of the CDR3 is 13 residues. The CDR3 nucleotides read TGTGCCAGCAGAGAAGCGGGGGATGAGACCCAGTACTTC. Translation gives CASREAGDETQYF.

The chain recombines TRBV10-3 with TRBJ1-4; D call uncertain. Germline V gene lookup returns CDR1 ENHRY and CDR2 SYGVKD. V lost 3 bases and J 0 bases, leaving 8 bases between the germline ends. CDR3 length equals 15 residues. The CDR3 nucleotides are TGTGCCATCAGTGAAAGGGCTACAACTAATGAAAAACTGTTTTTT. Residues: CAISERATTNEKLFF.

This clonotype was counted many times. The chain employs TRBV14 and TRBJ2-7; 8 bases agree with TRBD2. The CDR3 has 15 residues. Germline assignment: CDR1 SGHDN and CDR2 FVKESK. V shed 3 bases, J shed 3 bases, and the junction held 7 bases outside the gene matches. CDR3 protein: CASSQASGRGYEQYF. The CDR3 nucleotides are TGTGCCAGCAGCCAGGCAAGCGGGAGAGGCTACGAGCAGTACTTC.

This clonotype has at least ten counts. The CDR3 protein is CASSVEGDDQPQHF. The CDR3 DNA reads as TGTGCCAGCAGCGTAGAAGGGGACGATCAGCCCCAGCATTTT. The chain combines TRBV9 with TRBJ1-5; possibly TRBD1 for D (5 bases). Germline loops: CDR1 SGDLS, CDR2 YYNGEE. There are 14 residues in the CDR3. V lost 0 bases to trimming and J lost 5 bases, with 9 bases between them.

The chain recombines TRBV12-3 or TRBV12-4 with TRBJ2-7, with 7 bases matching TRBD2. The CDR3 length is 14 residues. Losses at the gene ends were 5 bases for V and 0 bases for J; bases not matched to a gene: 4. The CDR3 bases are TGTGCCAGCAGTACAGCGGGGAACTCCTACGAGCAGTACTTC. Translating gives CASSTAGNSYEQYF.